One and the same sample provided the 29 T cell receptor beta chains below, sequenced in a study of cytomegalovirus exposure and HLA in healthy donors. The PCR ran on 60 Vbeta and 13 Jbeta primers. Assay: immunoSEQ multiplex PCR; the TCRdb copy retains only in-frame clones and omits some. The repertoire holds roughly 150,000 clones, around 77% seen once, with approximately 1% in the top ten. Sequenced material: PBMCs. These receptors all come from a woman between 35 and 50 years old in good health and CMV-seronegative.

A remark on this clone: Additional DNA sequences in this sample encode the identical CDR3. The chain couples TRBV10-3 to TRBJ1-2; a weak D match, TRBD1 (5 bases). Deletions cut 0 bases from V and 6 bases from J, with 8 bases between. This CDR3 has 13 amino acids. CDR1 is ENHRY, CDR2 SYGVKD, per germline. CDR3 in DNA: TGTGCCATCAGTGAGTCGGGGACTGATGGCTACACCTTC. The encoded protein is CAISESGTDGYTF.

This chain links TRBV19 with TRBJ1-1, with 9 bases lining up with TRBD1. CDR3 length: 15 residues. Per germline, CDR1 LNHDA and CDR2 SQIVND (reference sequence). The V and J ends lost 5 bases and 1 base, in that order; junction bases with no gene match: 5. This chain's CDR3 is CASSADRGRNTEAFF. The CDR3 region has the DNA TGTGCCAGTAGTGCGGACAGGGGCAGGAACACTGAAGCTTTCTTT.

The chain combines TRBV13 with TRBJ2-7, with D perhaps matching TRBD1 (7 bases). CDR3 size: 13 residues. Trimming cost V 5 bases and J 5 bases, with 13 bases left between them. CDR1 is PRHDT, CDR2 FYEKMQ, per germline (reference sequence). The CDR3 reads CASSRTRGDEQYF. CDR3 nucleotide sequence: TGTGCCAGCAGCCGTACCAGGGGGGACGAGCAGTACTTC.

This clone came up once. The V gene is TRBV11-3, the J gene TRBJ2-1; 7 nucleotides line up with TRBD1. Germline V gives CDR1 SGHNT, CDR2 YENEEA. The CDR3 extends over 16 amino acids. V lost 5 bases and J lost 5; bases outside the gene matches: 12. In nucleotides, the CDR3 is TGTGCCAGCAGCGCCCAGAGGGGGCTAGGGAACAATGAGCAGTTCTTC. Translated: CASSAQRGLGNNEQFF.

V usage is TRBV2 and J usage is TRBJ2-3; 11 nucleotides match TRBD2. J lost 4 bases, V lost 5 bases, and 2 bases had no gene match. This CDR3 contains 14 residues. The germline gives CDR1 SNHLY, CDR2 FYNNEI. The CDR3 reads CASSTSGRPDTQYF. The CDR3 nucleotides read TGTGCCAGCAGTACTAGCGGGAGACCAGATACGCAGTATTTT.

The chain links TRBV28 to TRBJ1-2; D call uncertain. The CDR3 runs 15 residues. Deletions cut 8 bases from V and 8 bases from J, with 24 bases between. CDR1 is MDHEN, CDR2 SYDVKM, per germline. The CDR3 coding sequence is TGTGCCAGCGTTTCACCGGCCCCTGGGCCGGTGGGCTACACCTTC. This encodes CASVSPAPGPVGYTF.

V gene TRBV7-3 combines with J gene TRBJ2-2, with 7 nucleotides matching TRBD2. Looked up from germline, CDR1 is SGHTA and CDR2 is FQGTGA. The CDR3 consists of 15 residues. Losses at the gene ends were 2 bases for V and 1 base for J; bases not matched to a gene: 1. CDR3 protein: CASSLAGENTGELFF. The CDR3 DNA sequence: TGTGCCAGCAGCTTAGCGGGAGAGAACACCGGGGAGCTGTTTTTT.

This chain uses TRBV6-5 with TRBJ2-7, with 10 bases that match TRBD1. Trimming at V came to 6 bases and at J to 3 bases, leaving 5 bases not matched to a gene. Germline lookup yields CDR1 MNHEY and CDR2 SVGAGI. The CDR3 contains 14 residues. CDR3 residues: CASSPGQGRYEQYF. In nucleotides, the CDR3 is TGTGCCAGCAGCCCGGGACAGGGGCGCTACGAGCAGTACTTC.

V gene TRBV5-1 combines with J gene TRBJ2-7; 7 nucleotides match TRBD2. V shed 4 bases, J shed 1 base, and the junction held 11 bases outside the gene matches. The CDR3 runs to 16 residues. Germline loops: CDR1 SGHRS, CDR2 YFSETQ. Here the CDR3 DNA reads TGCGCCAGCAGCCAAGTGATTGGGGAGGGTTCCTACGAGCAGTACTTC. This codes for CASSQVIGEGSYEQYF.

The sample holds a few counts of this clone. The J gene is TRBJ2-7, the V gene TRBV19; D remains ambiguous. Trimming cost V 6 bases and J 0 bases, with 12 bases left between them. From germline, CDR1 is LNHDA and CDR2 SQIVND (reference sequence). There are 14 residues in the CDR3. Here the CDR3 reads CASSALLDSYEQYF. CDR3 nucleotide sequence: TGTGCCAGTAGCGCCCTTCTAGACTCCTACGAGCAGTACTTC.

The chain recombines TRBV14 with TRBJ1-2; 12 bases line up with TRBD1. V trimming: 4 bases; J trimming: 7 bases; junction bases outside the gene matches: 10. Germline V lookup: CDR1 SGHDN, CDR2 FVKESK. The CDR3 consists of 16 residues. The CDR3 protein is CASSLQPGQGARGYTF. CDR3 in DNA: TGTGCCAGCAGCCTCCAACCGGGACAGGGGGCTCGTGGCTACACCTTC. Variable domain in full (rest from reference TRBV14 and TRBJ1-2): EAGVTQFPSHSVIEKGQTVTLRCDPISGHDNLYWYRRVMGKEIKFLLHFVKESKQDESGMPNNRFLAERTGGTYSTLKVQPAELEDSGVYFCASSLQPGQGARGYTFGSGTRLTVV.

The chain joins TRBV9 to TRBJ2-3, with 8 positions matching TRBD2. Germline V gives CDR1 SGDLS, CDR2 YYNGEE. CDR3 size: 18 residues. V trimming: 1 base; J trimming: 1 base; junction bases outside the gene matches: 11. For the CDR3, the DNA is TGTGCCAGCAGCGTAAGCCCCGTCCTTAGCGGGGGCACAGATACGCAGTATTTT. This encodes CASSVSPVLSGGTDTQYF.

This chain uses TRBV6-1 with TRBJ1-2, with TRBD1 as a possible D gene (6 bases). The CDR3 has 16 amino acids. From germline, CDR1 is MNHNS and CDR2 SASEGT. Trimming took off 2 bases at V and 3 bases at J, with 16 bases between the two ends. CDR3 in DNA: TGTGCCAGCAGTGAAATGAGCGGGACATCGGACTATGGCTACACCTTC. Protein: CASSEMSGTSDYGYTF.

This clone has just a few counts. This chain joins TRBV2 and TRBJ2-5; TRBD1 matches 7 bases. The V gene's germline CDR1 is SNHLY and CDR2 FYNNEI. The length of the CDR3 is 16 residues. With V trimmed by 0 bases and J by 5 bases, 9 bases remained unmatched. The CDR3 nucleotides are TGTGCCAGCAGTGAAGCGATCTGGGGGACAGAGGAGACCCAGTACTTC. It is translated as CASSEAIWGTEETQYF.

The chain links TRBV30 to TRBJ2-5; D perhaps matches TRBD1 (6 bases). Germline V gives CDR1 GTSNPN, CDR2 SVGIG (reference sequence). V lost 2 bases and J 2 bases, leaving 15 bases between the germline ends. The CDR3 contains 15 residues. The CDR3 spells CAWSSNTGFQETQYF. The DNA of the CDR3 is TGTGCCTGGAGTAGTAATACAGGGTTTCAAGAGACCCAGTACTTC.

The chain recombines TRBV7-9 with TRBJ2-5; 13 nucleotides line up with TRBD2. Germline V gene sequence: CDR1 SEHNR, CDR2 FQNEAQ (reference sequence). Unmatched junction bases numbered 4, after V lost 5 bases and J lost 4 bases. CDR3 length: 15 residues. For the CDR3, the DNA is TGTGCCAGCAGCCCGACTAGCGGGAGGAGAGAGACCCAGTACTTC. The encoded protein is CASSPTSGRRETQYF. Filled out from reference TRBV7-9 and TRBJ2-5, the complete variable domain reads DTGVSQNPRHKITKRGQNVTFRCDPISEHNRLYWYRQTLGQGPEFLTYFQNEAQLEKSRLLSDRFSAERPKGSFSTLEIQRTEQGDSAMYLCASSPTSGRRETQYFGPGTRLLVL.

The CDR3 loop is CASSLPRTETYEQYF. DNA for the CDR3: TGTGCCAGCAGCTTGCCAAGGACAGAAACCTACGAGCAGTACTTC. The gene calls are TRBV5-6 and TRBJ2-7, with D perhaps TRBD1 (6 bases). The CDR3 loop spans 15 amino acids. Trimming stripped 1 base from V and 2 bases from J, with 13 bases between. Germline CDR1 reads SGHDT; CDR2 reads YYEEEE.

V gene TRBV7-6 combines with J gene TRBJ2-1, with D maybe TRBD2 (6 bases). CDR3 size: 14 residues. Deletions cut 7 bases from V and 5 bases from J, with 15 bases between. Germline V CDR1 and CDR2: SGHVS, FNYEAQ. CDR3 in amino acids: CASTPLAAHNEQFF. As DNA, the CDR3 is TGTGCCAGCACCCCCTTAGCGGCCCACAATGAGCAGTTCTTC.

The gene calls are TRBV5-4 and TRBJ2-7; 8 nucleotides match TRBD2. Germline V CDR1 and CDR2: SGHNT, YYREEE (reference sequence). Germline trimming cut 4 bases from V and 2 bases from J; bases unmatched to any gene: 2. The CDR3 runs to 13 residues. The CDR3 sequence is CASSPGLAYEQYF. Here the CDR3 DNA reads TGTGCCAGCAGCCCGGGACTAGCCTACGAGCAGTACTTC.

This chain joins TRBV27 and TRBJ2-7; 7 bases fit TRBD2. The ends lost 6 bases at V and 2 bases at J; junction bases unmatched: 10. Germline CDR1 reads MNHEY; CDR2 reads SMNVEV (reference sequence). CDR3 length: 15 residues. This CDR3 reads CASRVTSLLTYEQYF. The DNA of the CDR3 is TGTGCCAGCAGGGTGACTAGCCTCCTAACCTACGAGCAGTACTTC.

This clone has only a few counts. The chain couples TRBV2 to TRBJ1-1; a weak D match, TRBD1 (6 bases). Trimming took 1 base from V and 0 from J, leaving 9 bases between them. Germline CDR1 is SNHLY and CDR2 is FYNNEI. The CDR3 extends over 15 amino acids. The CDR3: CASSEVRDMNTEAFF. The CDR3 DNA follows: TGTGCCAGCAGTGAAGTTAGGGACATGAACACTGAAGCTTTCTTT.

The rearrangement uses TRBV13 and TRBJ2-1; 11 bases map to TRBD2. The CDR3 covers 16 residues. The junction had 7 bases not matched to a gene; V was cut back by 0 bases and J by 9 bases. Germline lookup yields CDR1 PRHDT and CDR2 FYEKMQ (reference sequence). The CDR3 DNA reads as TGTGCCAGCAGCTTAGGGGGGACTAGCGGACAGGGTGAGCAGTTCTTC. This translates into CASSLGGTSGQGEQFF.

The J gene is TRBJ2-7, the V gene TRBV28; 12 positions match TRBD2. The ends lost 5 bases at V and 2 bases at J; junction bases unmatched: 13. There are 18 residues in the CDR3. Germline V CDR1 and CDR2: MDHEN, SYDVKM. In DNA form, the CDR3 reads TGTGCCAGCAGTCACCTAGCGGGAGGGCCTCTTAAGACCTACGAGCAGTACTTC. Protein: CASSHLAGGPLKTYEQYF.

V gene TRBV19 combines with J gene TRBJ2-7; D remains ambiguous. The CDR3 length is 10 residues. Per the germline V gene, CDR1 is LNHDA and CDR2 is SQIVND (reference sequence). Deletions cut 10 bases from V and 3 bases from J, with 7 bases between. The CDR3 bases are TGTGCCACCTCGGGCTACGAGCAGTACTTC. Its protein is CATSGYEQYF.

The chain uses TRBV28 and TRBJ1-4; D is uncertain. With 6 bases removed from V and 0 bases from J, the gap between germline ends came to 8 bases. The CDR3 is made up of 14 amino acids. Germline V CDR1 and CDR2: MDHEN, SYDVKM. CDR3 protein: CASREGATNEKLFF. The CDR3 DNA is TGTGCCAGCAGAGAAGGAGCAACTAATGAAAAACTGTTTTTT.

The V and J genes are TRBV18 and TRBJ1-5; possible D gene TRBD1, 5 bases. The V gene's germline CDR1 is KGHSH and CDR2 LQKENI. This CDR3 spans 16 amino acids. Trimming took 4 bases from V and 7 from J, leaving 20 bases between them. In nucleotides, the CDR3 is TGTGCCAGCTCACTATTACCCGGGAGGGGAGGACAGCCCCAGCATTTT. Its translation: CASSLLPGRGGQPQHF. The complete variable domain, with remaining parts taken from reference TRBV18 and TRBJ1-5, reads NAGVMQNPRHLVRRRGQEARLRCSPMKGHSHVYWYRQLPEEGLKFMVYLQKENIIDESGMPKERFSAEFPKEGPSILRIQQVVRGDSAAYFCASSLLPGRGGQPQHFGDGTRLSIL.

In its sample, this clone was seen a few times. The rearrangement uses TRBV19 and TRBJ1-1; the match to TRBD1 covers 7 bases. The trim removed 6 bases at V and 1 base at J, leaving 2 bases unmatched. The germline gives CDR1 LNHDA, CDR2 SQIVND (reference sequence). CDR3 length: 13 amino acids. CDR3 nucleotide sequence: TGTGCCAGTAGGGGACAGTCGAACACTGAAGCTTTCTTT. This translates into CASRGQSNTEAFF.

This clone was detected once. The J gene is TRBJ2-5, the V gene TRBV15; maybe TRBD1 (6 bases). CDR1 is LNHNV and CDR2 is YYDKDF in the germline V gene (reference sequence). The CDR3 is 12 amino acids. Trimming left V 11 bases short and J 7 bases short, with 17 bases between. The CDR3 coding sequence is TGTGCCGCAGGGGAGATAGAAGGGACCCAGTACTTC. Protein product: CAAGEIEGTQYF.

CDR3 nucleotides: TGTGCCAGCAGCCCCCTCCAGCGCGCTAAGGCCAAAAACATTCAGTACTTC. Translation gives CASSPLQRAKAKNIQYF. V gene TRBV11-2 combines with J gene TRBJ2-4; D call uncertain. V was trimmed by 5 bases and J by 1 base, leaving 18 bases between them. The germline gives CDR1 SGHAT, CDR2 FQNNGV. The CDR3 covers 17 residues.